This TCR beta chain was retrieved from a study of blood T cell repertoires in COVID-19. Study at large: The samples span acute and convalescent COVID-19 from the United States, Italy and Spain.

This CDR3 contains 16 residues. Germline lookup yields CDR1 SGHRS and CDR2 YFSETQ. V dropped 0 bases and J dropped 1 base, with 13 bases sitting between them. Sequencing used immunoSEQ multiplex PCR; TCRdb keeps in-frame clones, though not all of them. The sample holds roughly 220,000 clones; around 81% are singletons and the top ten take about 2.1%. The origin of this receptor is a woman aged 55-75 years with acute or convalescent COVID-19. The sample consisted of peripheral blood. V gene TRBV5-1 combines with J gene TRBJ2-5, with D maybe TRBD1 (5 bases). CDR3 loop: CASSLAPGIVQETQYF. The CDR3 bases are TGCGCCAGCAGCTTGGCCCCAGGGATTGTCCAAGAGACCCAGTACTTC.